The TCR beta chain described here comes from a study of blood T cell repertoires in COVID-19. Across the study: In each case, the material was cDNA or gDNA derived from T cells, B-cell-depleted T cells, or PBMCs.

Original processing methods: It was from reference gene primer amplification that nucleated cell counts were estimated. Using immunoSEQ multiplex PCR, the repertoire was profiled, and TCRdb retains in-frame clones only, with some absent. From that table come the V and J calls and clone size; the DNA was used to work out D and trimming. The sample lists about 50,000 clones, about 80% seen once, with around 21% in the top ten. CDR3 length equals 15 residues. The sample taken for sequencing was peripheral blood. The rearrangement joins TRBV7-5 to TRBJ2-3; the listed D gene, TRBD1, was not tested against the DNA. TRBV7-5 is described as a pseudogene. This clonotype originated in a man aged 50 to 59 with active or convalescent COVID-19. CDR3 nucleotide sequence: TGTGCCAGAAGTCTTACGGGACAGGGGTCAGATACGCAGTATTTT. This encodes CARSLTGQGSDTQYF.